One and the same sample provided the 23 T cell receptor beta chains below, sequenced in a study of beta chain features in type 1 diabetes (dated by TCRdb to the late 2010s). What the study reported, not specific to this receptor: A moderate but significant shortening of TCRB CDR3 length was observed in type 1 diabetes patients in all four CD4+ subsets.

Library creation used the immunoSEQ multiplex PCR assay. The entire amount of isolated RNA was reverse transcribed using the High Capacity cDNA Reverse Transcription Kit, so the sequenced TCRB transcripts were expressed ones. Here the immuneACCESS table is served through TCRdb, limited to in-frame sequences with V and J called. Missing clones are a known gap in these copies; in checked studies unresolved V genes cover under half, and the rest lacks a known reason. This sample gives about 28,000 clones in total; less than 70% of them show up just once. The top ten constitute 2.4% of the sample. No antigen has been identified for these receptors. Sequenced input: Tregs from blood. The sample's cell subset or site label, in plain terms: regulatory CD4+ T cells. These TCRs come from a young woman with type 1 diabetes.

V usage is TRBV5-1 and J usage is TRBJ2-1; weak D call: TRBD1 (5 bases). Germline-derived CDR1 and CDR2 are SGHRS and YFSETQ. The CDR3 has 12 amino acids. Trimming took off 1 base at V and 10 bases at J, with 9 bases between the two ends. This CDR3 is CASSLQGVEQFF. CDR3 nucleotides: TGCGCCAGCAGCTTGCAAGGGGTAGAGCAGTTCTTC.

Sample share makes this clone medium-sized (0.01 to 0.1%). V and J are TRBV10-3 and TRBJ2-7, with 10 bases that match TRBD2. Germline CDR1 reads ENHRY; CDR2 reads SYGVKD. The ends lost 7 bases at V and 5 bases at J; junction bases unmatched: 14. There are 16 residues in the CDR3. The CDR3 region is CAINQVFASGSDEQYF. The CDR3 DNA is TGTGCCATCAATCAGGTTTTTGCTAGCGGGAGTGACGAGCAGTACTTC.

The chain links TRBV28 to TRBJ2-2; a weak D match, TRBD2 (5 bases). The CDR3 has 16 residues. Trimming took off 5 bases at V and 6 bases at J, with 19 bases between the two ends. CDR1 and CDR2 from the germline V gene are MDHEN and SYDVKM. The CDR3 DNA is TGTGCCAGCAGTCCTCCGTCCCGGCTCGGGGCCGGGGAGCTGTTTTTT. Protein: CASSPPSRLGAGELFF.

The chain carries TRBV7-6 and TRBJ2-5; 9 bases agree with TRBD1. The J call is doubtful: the DNA matches TRBJ2-7 better. The CDR3 has 15 amino acids. Germline V lookup: CDR1 SGHVS, CDR2 FNYEAQ. The chain's CDR3 is CASSLTGTGIDEQYF. The CDR3 DNA reads TGTGCCAGCAGCTTAACCGGGACAGGGATCGACGAGCAGTACTTC.

The rearrangement links TRBV5-1 to TRBJ1-1, with no clear D. V lost 0 bases and J 1 base, leaving 7 bases between the germline ends. The CDR3 is 14 amino acids. In germline, CDR1 is SGHRS, CDR2 YFSETQ. CDR3 loop: CASSLEQQNTEAFF. The CDR3 DNA follows: TGCGCCAGCAGCTTGGAACAGCAGAACACTGAAGCTTTCTTT.

The chain joins TRBV5-1 to TRBJ2-2; no definite D call. Trimming took 1 base from V and 3 from J, leaving 13 bases between them. The CDR3 loop spans 16 amino acids. CDR1 and CDR2 (germline): SGHRS, YFSETQ. The CDR3 nucleotides are TGCGCCAGCAGCTTGCGACGCACACGGGACACCGGGGAGCTGTTTTTT. Protein: CASSLRRTRDTGELFF.

This clone was counted a few times. The gene calls are TRBV15 and TRBJ2-1; D is perhaps TRBD1 (6 bases). Germline V gene lookup returns CDR1 LNHNV and CDR2 YYDKDF (reference sequence). Trimming cost V 0 bases and J 7 bases, with 19 bases left between them. The CDR3 has 17 residues. The CDR3 is CATSRDLSGGQGNEQFF. For the CDR3, the DNA is TGTGCCACCAGCAGAGATCTCTCCGGCGGGCAGGGGAATGAGCAGTTCTTC.

This rearrangement joins TRBV7-9 to TRBJ2-1, with TRBD2 matching over 7 bases. V trimming: 5 bases; J trimming: 5 bases; junction bases outside the gene matches: 9. CDR3 length: 15 residues. Germline V gene data show CDR1 as SEHNR and CDR2 as FQNEAQ (reference sequence). CDR3 protein: CASSHTSANNNEQFF. CDR3 in DNA: TGTGCCAGCAGCCATACTAGCGCAAATAACAATGAGCAGTTCTTC.

The V gene is TRBV28, the J gene TRBJ2-5; TRBD2 matches 8 bases. CDR3 size: 17 residues. V was clipped by 5 bases and J by 1 base; unmatched bases: 12. In germline, CDR1 is MDHEN, CDR2 SYDVKM. CDR3 sequence: CASSQFFSGGSQETQYF. For the CDR3, the DNA is TGTGCCAGCAGTCAATTTTTCTCGGGAGGGAGCCAAGAGACCCAGTACTTC.

This clone was detected a few times. The chain uses TRBV7-3 and TRBJ2-2; no firm D call. Between the trimmed V and J ends, which lost 5 bases and 10 bases, there was a span of 11 bases. Germline lookup yields CDR1 SGHTA and CDR2 FQGTGA. The CDR3 has 12 residues. CDR3 coding DNA: TGTGCCAGCAGCCGCGATGGTGTGGAGCTGTTTTTT. Translating gives CASSRDGVELFF.

The chain is built from TRBV6-1 and TRBJ1-5, with D unclear. CDR1 and CDR2 from the germline V gene are MNHNS and SASEGT. The ends were cut back, 1 base at V and 6 bases at J, with 7 bases in the middle. CDR3 length equals 13 residues. CDR3 amino acids: CASSEGSGQPQHF. The CDR3 DNA sequence: TGTGCCAGCAGTGAAGGTTCGGGTCAGCCCCAGCATTTT.

This chain links TRBV14 with TRBJ2-5; 8 nucleotides agree with TRBD1. Germline V lookup: CDR1 SGHDN, CDR2 FVKESK. Trimming took 6 bases from V and 5 from J; bases not matched to a gene: 8. The CDR3 runs to 14 residues. The CDR3 loop is CASSLRGRWETQYF. Here the CDR3 DNA reads TGTGCCAGCAGTCTCAGGGGGCGCTGGGAGACCCAGTACTTC.

The CDR3 loop reads CASSLITSSYEQYF. CDR3 nucleotide sequence: TGCGCCAGCAGCTTAATTACCAGCTCCTACGAGCAGTACTTC. The chain recombines TRBV5-1 with TRBJ2-7; D not certain. Germline V gene lookup returns CDR1 SGHRS and CDR2 YFSETQ. This CDR3 contains 14 residues. V was trimmed by 2 bases and J by 0 bases, leaving 9 bases between them. Combining the CDR3 with reference TRBV5-1 and TRBJ2-7 gives the whole variable domain KAGVTQTPRYLIKTRGQQVTLSCSPISGHRSVSWYQQTPGQGLQFLFEYFSETQRNKGNFPGRFSGRQFSNSRSEMNVSTLELGDSALYLCASSLITSSYEQYFGPGTRLTVT.

The V and J genes are TRBV28 and TRBJ1-5; D ambiguous. Trimming shortened V by 4 bases and J by 7 bases, and 14 bases separated the two germline ends. Germline CDR1 is MDHEN and CDR2 is SYDVKM. This CDR3 region has 14 residues. The CDR3 nucleotides read TGTGCCAGCAGTTCTATGGTGCGCGGCCAGCCCCAGCATTTT. Translation gives CASSSMVRGQPQHF.

The chain uses TRBV2 and TRBJ2-1; 10 bases match TRBD2. V lost 3 bases to trimming and J lost 7 bases; unmatched junction nucleotides: 12. Per the germline V gene, CDR1 is SNHLY and CDR2 is FYNNEI. The CDR3 covers 17 residues. CDR3 in amino acids: CASSDRIASGRKNEQFF. Written as DNA, the CDR3 is TGTGCCAGCAGTGATCGAATTGCTAGCGGGAGAAAAAATGAGCAGTTCTTC.

The chain combines TRBV5-1 with TRBJ2-1; TRBD1 is a possible D gene (6 bases). Germline loops: CDR1 SGHRS, CDR2 YFSETQ. The CDR3 has 16 amino acids. V was pared by 2 bases and J by 5 bases, with 17 bases between. CDR3 in DNA: TGCGCCAGCAGCTTTTCCGCCAGGGGCTTAAACAATGAGCAGTTCTTC. As protein: CASSFSARGLNNEQFF.

The CDR3 coding sequence is TGTGCCAGCAGCTTTGCAGGCGCCTCTGCAATAGGCTACACCTTC. This translates into CASSFAGASAIGYTF. The chain carries TRBV11-1 and TRBJ1-2; D not resolved. The V and J ends lost 3 bases and 8 bases respectively, with 19 bases between them. The CDR3 extends over 15 amino acids. Germline CDR1 and CDR2: SGHAT and FQDESV (reference sequence).

As to this clone: Distinct nucleotide sequences in the sample also encode this CDR3. The chain's CDR3 is CASSLAGNTEAFF. The CDR3 region has the DNA TGCGCCAGCAGCTTGGCCGGGAACACTGAAGCTTTCTTT. V and J are TRBV5-1 and TRBJ1-1; D not resolved. Germline-derived CDR1 and CDR2 are SGHRS and YFSETQ. This CDR3 region has 13 residues. Trimming shortened V by 0 bases and J by 1 base, and 4 bases separated the two germline ends.

The chain is built from TRBV2 and TRBJ2-2, with 11 nucleotides matching TRBD2. The germline gives CDR1 SNHLY, CDR2 FYNNEI. Trimming removed 0 bases from V and 1 base from J; junction bases left unmatched: 7. The CDR3 is 19 residues long. CDR3 in amino acids: CASSEALRGTSGNTGELFF. The CDR3 DNA sequence: TGTGCCAGCAGTGAAGCGCTTCGAGGGACTAGCGGGAACACCGGGGAGCTGTTTTTT.

CDR3 nucleotide sequence: TGTGCCAGCAGCCCGCGGGTAGGGGGCTTGTACAATGAGCAGTTCTTC. Protein sequence: CASSPRVGGLYNEQFF. V gene TRBV7-2 combines with J gene TRBJ2-1, with 7 bases fitting TRBD1. Unmatched junction bases numbered 11, after V lost 5 bases and J lost 4 bases. Germline CDR1 and CDR2: SGHTA and FQGNSA. The CDR3 loop spans 16 amino acids. Filled out from reference TRBV7-2 and TRBJ2-1, the complete variable domain reads GAGVSQSPSNKVTEKGKDVELRCDPISGHTALYWYRQSLGQGLEFLIYFQGNSAPDKSGLPSDRFSAERTGGSVSTLTIQRTQQEDSAVYLCASSPRVGGLYNEQFFGPGTRLTVL.

The chain has TRBV29-1 and TRBJ1-2; no clear D gene. Trimming took off 5 bases at V and 0 bases at J, with 10 bases between the two ends. CDR3 length: 13 amino acids. Germline values: CDR1 SQVTM, CDR2 ANQGSEA. CDR3 sequence reads: CSVSAGSNYGYTF. The CDR3 bases are TGCAGCGTTTCCGCGGGATCTAACTATGGCTACACCTTC.

This clone was seen a few times. The rearrangement links TRBV29-1 to TRBJ1-2; 7 bases match TRBD1. The germline gives CDR1 SQVTM, CDR2 ANQGSEA. V shed 0 bases, J shed 4 bases, and the junction held 14 bases outside the gene matches. The CDR3 consists of 17 residues. The CDR3 DNA follows: TGCAGCGTTGAAGATCTTCGTGAAGGGGGACAGTCCTATGGCTACACCTTC. Protein: CSVEDLREGGQSYGYTF.

The chain uses TRBV4-2 and TRBJ2-7; 9 bases map to TRBD2. J gave up 3 bases and V 0 bases, and 3 bases lay outside the gene matches. CDR1 and CDR2 (germline): LGHNA, YNFKEQ. The CDR3 loop spans 15 amino acids. The CDR3 DNA reads TGTGCCAGCAGCCAAGATATAGCGGGAGTCTACGAGCAGTACTTC. This sequence encodes CASSQDIAGVYEQYF.